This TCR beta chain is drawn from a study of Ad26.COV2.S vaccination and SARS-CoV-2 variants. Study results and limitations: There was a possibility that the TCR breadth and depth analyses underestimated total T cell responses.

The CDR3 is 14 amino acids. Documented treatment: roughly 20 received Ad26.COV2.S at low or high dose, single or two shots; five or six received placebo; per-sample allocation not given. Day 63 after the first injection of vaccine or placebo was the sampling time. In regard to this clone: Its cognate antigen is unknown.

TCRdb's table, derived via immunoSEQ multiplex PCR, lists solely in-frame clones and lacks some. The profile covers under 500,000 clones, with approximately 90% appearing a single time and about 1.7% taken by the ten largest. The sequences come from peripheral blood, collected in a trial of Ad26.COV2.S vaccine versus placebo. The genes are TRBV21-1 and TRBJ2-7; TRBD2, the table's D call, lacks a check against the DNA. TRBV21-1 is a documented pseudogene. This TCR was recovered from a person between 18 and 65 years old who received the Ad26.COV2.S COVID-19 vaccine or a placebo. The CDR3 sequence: CASSRFVLAYEQYF. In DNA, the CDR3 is TGTGCCAGCAGCCGTTTTGTCCTCGCCTACGAGCAGTACTTC.